Following are 6 T cell receptor beta chains from one sample sequenced in a study of PD-1 blockade in classical Hodgkin lymphoma (TCRdb year 2020). The time point label, as the study defines it: cycle 1 day 1 (C1D1), immediately before nivolumab initiation. Every trial patient had relapsed after autologous stem cell transplantation, and cohorts A, B and C differed in prior brentuximab vedotin exposure. The library was built by means of the immunoSEQ multiplex PCR assay. TCRdb provides this immuneACCESS table in a form limited to in-frame rearrangements. Some clones are lacking; in checked studies, under half of them reflect an unresolved V gene, and why the rest are absent is not known. This sample is represented by 46,000 or so clones; about nine tenths of them were singletons. The ten largest account for over 8% of the sample. Here the sequenced sample was peripheral blood mononuclear cells (PBMCs), taken at baseline. The receptor set was obtained from a human donor with classical Hodgkin lymphoma.

V gene TRBV6-1 combines with J gene TRBJ2-1; D may be TRBD1 (5 bases). CDR1 and CDR2 from the germline V gene are MNHNS and SASEGT. Deletions cut 3 bases from V and 1 base from J, with 7 bases between. This CDR3 is 14 amino acids long. In DNA, the CDR3 is TGTGCCAGCAGTGAGCCAGGGTCCTACAATGAGCAGTTCTTC. This translates into CASSEPGSYNEQFF.

The J gene is TRBJ2-3, the V gene TRBV7-5. TRBV7-5 is reported as a pseudogene. The CDR3 spans 16 residues. CDR3 in amino acids: CVRSAAARGATDTQYF. In DNA form, the CDR3 reads TGTGTCAGAAGCGCGGCGGCCCGAGGGGCCACAGATACGCAGTATTTT.

This chain uses TRBV9 with TRBJ1-2; perhaps TRBD1 as D (6 bases). V gave up 3 bases and J gave up 8 bases, with 11 bases separating them. The CDR3 contains 12 residues. Germline CDR1 SGDLS, CDR2 YYNGEE. The CDR3 sequence is CASSAGTMGYTF. In nucleotides, the CDR3 is TGTGCCAGCAGCGCCGGGACAATGGGCTACACCTTC.

This chain links TRBV5-4 with TRBJ2-5, with D possibly matching TRBD2 (5 bases). Trimming left V 1 base short and J 5 bases short, with 12 bases between. Germline CDR1 and CDR2: SGHNT and YYREEE (reference sequence). The CDR3 consists of 14 residues. CDR3 sequence: CASSLWKRDETQYF. For the CDR3, the DNA is TGTGCCAGCAGCTTGTGGAAGAGGGATGAGACCCAGTACTTC.

V gene TRBV19 combines with J gene TRBJ2-1, with D possibly TRBD2 on 5 matching bases. Germline lookup yields CDR1 LNHDA and CDR2 SQIVND (reference sequence). V was shortened by 7 bases and J by 0 bases, with 16 bases between the two germline ends. This CDR3 spans 16 amino acids. CDR3 in DNA: TGTGCCAGTACGAAATCCCGGGGAGCCTCCTACAATGAGCAGTTCTTC. It yields the protein CASTKSRGASYNEQFF. The full variable domain, with the rest looked up from reference TRBV19 and TRBJ2-1, is DGGITQSPKYLFRKEGQNVTLSCEQNLNHDAMYWYRQDPGQGLRLIYYSQIVNDFQKGDIAEGYSVSREKKESFPLTVTSAQKNPTAFYLCASTKSRGASYNEQFFGPGTRLTVL.

This chain joins TRBV4-3 and TRBJ2-2; 10 bases agree with TRBD2. Trimming at V came to 4 bases and at J to 2 bases, leaving 7 bases not matched to a gene. The germline V gene has CDR1 LGHNA and CDR2 YSLEER. The CDR3 contains 17 residues. The CDR3 nucleotides read TGCGCCAGCAGCCGAACTACTAGCGGGATAAACACCGGGGAGCTGTTTTTT. Translating it yields CASSRTTSGINTGELFF.